Listed below are T cell receptor beta chains from one sample, sequenced in a study of identical twins. TCRdb ran MiXCR on the 5' RACE reads and lists one entry per CDR3 protein. This table has about 660,000 distinct CDR3 sequences, under 9% appearing once. These sequences were also reported in another study, on yellow fever vaccine responses in identical twins.

The sequenced material came from PBMCs. Receptors were obtained from a woman aged 18-30 years in good health. Each CDR3 is given with its conserved first and last residue. A D gene is named only where the DNA matches it firmly. Clone size is stated in some rows and not others, as once, few, many or a class when expanded.

CASSPEGYNEQFF	TGTGCCAGCAGCCCCGAGGGGTACAATGAGCAGTTCTTC	.	TRBJ2-1	TRBV9	many
CASSSGLAGGDDTQYF	TGTGCCAGCAGCTCAGGACTAGCGGGGGGTGATGATACGCAGTATTTT	TRBD2	TRBJ2-3	TRBV7-3	.
CASSYRGALADEQFF	TGTGCCAGCAGTTACCGTGGCGCTTTAGCGGATGAGCAGTTCTTC	.	TRBJ2-1	TRBV6-5	.
CASSCDPQGDRLAKNIQYF	TGTGCCAGCAGTTGCGACCCACAAGGGGATCGACTAGCCAAAAACATTCAGTACTTC	.	TRBJ2-4	TRBV12-3/TRBV12-4	many
CATSDWTVGTDTQYF	TGTGCCACCAGTGACTGGACAGTGGGAACAGATACGCAGTATTTT	.	TRBJ2-3	TRBV24-1	many
CASSFLLASQGVRPNTEAFF	TGTGCCAGCAGCTTCCTCCTCGCTTCGCAGGGGGTTCGACCGAACACTGAAGCTTTCTTT	TRBD1	TRBJ1-1	TRBV13	.
CASSQLDVTDTQYF	TGCGCCAGCAGCCAACTGGACGTCACAGATACGCAGTATTTT	.	TRBJ2-3	TRBV5-1	many
CASSRRQGAEAQHF	TGTGCCAGCAGCCGTAGACAGGGGGCCGAGGCCCAGCATTTT	TRBD1	TRBJ1-5	TRBV6-1	few
CASSPTGQTTDTQYF	TGTGCCAGCTCACCTACGGGACAGACCACAGATACGCAGTATTTT	TRBD1	TRBJ2-3	TRBV18	few
CSSWRGEQYF	TGCAGTTCCTGGAGAGGCGAGCAGTACTTC	.	TRBJ2-7	TRBV20-1	.
CASSPQGSNYGYTF	TGTGCCAGCAGCCCCCAGGGCTCTAACTATGGCTACACCTTC	.	TRBJ1-2	TRBV3-1	.
CASSSEDMPTDTQYF	TGTGCCAGCAGTTCGGAGGACATGCCCACAGATACGCAGTATTTT	.	TRBJ2-3	TRBV6-2/TRBV6-3	once
CAISESTTRLARNEQFF	TGTGCCATCAGTGAGTCGACCACGAGACTAGCTCGCAATGAGCAGTTCTTC	TRBD2	TRBJ2-1	TRBV10-3	many
CASSPHDKNIQYF	TGCGCCAGCAGCCCCCATGACAAAAACATTCAGTACTTC	.	TRBJ2-4	TRBV5-1	many
CSAKTGEHEQYF	TGCAGTGCTAAGACAGGGGAACACGAGCAGTACTTC	TRBD1	TRBJ2-7	TRBV20-1	few